The 21 T cell receptor beta chains below come from one sample, sequenced in a study of blood T cell repertoires in COVID-19. The data were produced by immunoSEQ multiplex PCR, yet TCRdb's version contains in-frame clones alone and is incomplete. Of some 320,000 clones in the sample, around 85% were seen once. Sequenced material: PBMCs or T cells enriched from blood (not recorded which). The receptor source for this set is a woman aged 25 to 39 who had been exposed to COVID-19.

CDR3 DNA sequence: TGCAGCTCCGTTCCTTCTCCTACAGTTAGGGGTACTGAAGCTTTCTTT. Encoded protein: CSSVPSPTVRGTEAFF. V and J are TRBV29-1 and TRBJ1-1; a weak D match, TRBD1 (5 bases). Germline-derived CDR1 and CDR2 are SQVTM and ANQGSEA. Trimming pared 8 bases from V and 5 bases from J, leaving 27 bases between. The CDR3 has 16 amino acids. Full variable domain (outside the CDR3, taken from reference TRBV29-1 and TRBJ1-1): SAVISQKPSRDICQRGTSLTIQCQVDSQVTMMFWYRQQPGQSLTLIATANQGSEATYESGFVIDKFPISRPNLTFSTLTVSNMSPEDSSIYLCSSVPSPTVRGTEAFFGQGTRLTVV.

This clone was recorded only once. The V gene is TRBV30, the J gene TRBJ1-4; the D is unclear. This CDR3 comprises 11 residues. V gave up 5 bases and J gave up 8 bases, with 9 bases separating them. Germline CDR1 and CDR2: GTSNPN and SVGIG (reference sequence). The CDR3 is CAWRQYEKLFF. The CDR3 DNA follows: TGTGCCTGGCGCCAGTACGAAAAACTGTTTTTT. The full variable domain, rest sourced from reference TRBV30 and TRBJ1-4, is SQTIHQWPATLVQPVGSPLSLECTVEGTSNPNLYWYRQAAGRGLQLLFYSVGIGQISSEVPQNLSASRPQDRQFILSSKKLLLSDSGFYLCAWRQYEKLFFGSGTQLSVL.

The V and J genes are TRBV28 and TRBJ1-6; 7 bases line up with TRBD1. V was clipped by 2 bases and J by 8 bases; unmatched bases: 12. The length of the CDR3 is 17 residues. Per germline, CDR1 MDHEN and CDR2 SYDVKM. The CDR3 spells CASSLPPQGSRDSPLHF. The CDR3 region has the DNA TGTGCCAGCAGTTTACCCCCACAGGGGTCTCGGGATTCACCCCTCCACTTT.

The V gene is TRBV9, the J gene TRBJ1-1; 7 bases line up with TRBD1. The CDR3 totals 15 residues. The germline gives CDR1 SGDLS, CDR2 YYNGEE. With 4 bases clipped from V and 3 bases from J, the junction kept 9 bases outside the gene matches. The CDR3, as DNA: TGTGCCAGCAGCATAAGGGGGACAGCAGACACTGAAGCTTTCTTT. Its protein product is CASSIRGTADTEAFF.

The chain combines TRBV15 with TRBJ1-3; the D gene is possibly TRBD1 (6 bases). The CDR3 contains 14 residues. Germline loops: CDR1 LNHNV, CDR2 YYDKDF (reference sequence). V lost 5 bases to trimming and J lost 7 bases, with 15 bases between them. The CDR3 loop is CATSPDSRRNTIYF. CDR3 nucleotides: TGTGCCACCAGCCCGGACAGCAGGAGGAACACCATATATTTT.

V and J are TRBV18 and TRBJ2-7, with 12 bases aligning to TRBD1. The V segment lost 3 bases and the J segment 5 bases; nucleotides outside the gene matches: 2. This CDR3 is built from 14 residues. Germline V gene data show CDR1 as KGHSH and CDR2 as LQKENI. As DNA, the CDR3 is TGTGCCAGCTCACCGGGACAGGGGGCTGACGAGCAGTACTTC. This codes for CASSPGQGADEQYF.

This clone was counted a single time. This sequence joins TRBV7-9 and TRBJ2-7, with TRBD1 identical over 10 bases. J gave up 4 bases and V 5 bases, and 8 bases lay outside the gene matches. The CDR3 spans 15 residues. Germline CDR1 SEHNR, CDR2 FQNEAQ (reference sequence). The CDR3 protein is CASSLLRDRGYEQYF. As DNA, the CDR3 is TGTGCCAGCAGCCTTTTAAGGGACAGGGGTTACGAGCAGTACTTC.

The V call is TRBV28, the J call TRBJ1-6, with D possibly being TRBD1 (6 bases). The V gene's germline CDR1 is MDHEN and CDR2 SYDVKM. Between the trimmed V and J ends, which lost 2 bases and 9 bases, there was a span of 11 bases. The CDR3 extends over 14 amino acids. CDR3 residues: CASSLGGLRSPLHF. The DNA for the CDR3 is TGTGCCAGCAGTTTAGGGGGCCTGCGTTCACCCCTCCACTTT.

The rearrangement uses TRBV2 and TRBJ2-3, with D maybe TRBD2 (6 bases). Germline V gives CDR1 SNHLY, CDR2 FYNNEI. V lost 4 bases and J 4 bases, leaving 24 bases between the germline ends. There are 18 residues in the CDR3. The CDR3 is CASSGLVMRIGASDTQYF. The DNA for the CDR3 is TGTGCCAGCAGTGGACTAGTTATGAGGATCGGTGCTTCAGATACGCAGTATTTT.

This chain joins TRBV7-8 and TRBJ1-2; 8 nucleotides match TRBD1. CDR1 is SGHVS, CDR2 FQNEAQ, per germline. The CDR3 runs to 15 residues. J lost 8 bases, V lost 3 bases, and 11 bases had no gene match. The CDR3, as DNA: TGTGCCAGCAGCTTGGGGGGTCTACAGGGGGAAGGCTACACCTTC. Residues: CASSLGGLQGEGYTF.

The CDR3 loop is CASSQVIGYSNQPQHF. The DNA of the CDR3 is TGCGCCAGCAGCCAAGTCATCGGGTATAGCAATCAGCCCCAGCATTTT. V gene TRBV4-1 combines with J gene TRBJ1-5; D is unclear. The CDR3 has 16 amino acids. The V gene's germline CDR1 is MGHRA and CDR2 YSYEKL. Trimming removed 1 base from V and 0 bases from J, with 10 bases in between.

The chain combines TRBV25-1 with TRBJ2-2; 7 bases align to TRBD1. With 4 bases clipped from V and 4 bases from J, the junction kept 0 bases outside the gene matches. The CDR3 length is 13 residues. Germline V gene sequence: CDR1 MGHDK, CDR2 SYGVNS. CDR3 in DNA: TGTGCCAGCAGTGGGACAGGCACCGGGGAGCTGTTTTTT. Translating it yields CASSGTGTGELFF.

This clone is a singleton in its sample. This chain uses TRBV6-1 with TRBJ2-2; 8 bases agree with TRBD2. Trimming took 4 bases from V and 8 from J; bases not matched to a gene: 12. The CDR3 has 16 amino acids. Germline assignment: CDR1 MNHNS and CDR2 SASEGT. CDR3 nucleotides: TGTGCCAGCAGTGTGGAAGCGGGAGACTTTCGTGGGGAGCTGTTTTTT. Amino acids: CASSVEAGDFRGELFF.

V usage is TRBV5-1 and J usage is TRBJ1-3, with D unresolved. The CDR3 length is 14 residues. V lost 7 bases and J lost 0, with 11 bases in between. Germline CDR1 is SGHRS and CDR2 is YFSETQ. The CDR3 loop reads CASVESPSGNTIYF. CDR3 bases: TGCGCCAGCGTAGAATCACCCTCTGGAAACACCATATATTTT.

The V call is TRBV28, the J call TRBJ2-1; TRBD2 is a possible D gene (6 bases). The CDR3 is 15 residues long. Germline CDR1 is MDHEN and CDR2 is SYDVKM. V lost 5 bases and J 2 bases, leaving 13 bases between the germline ends. The CDR3 nucleotides are TGTGCCAGCAGTCCAGCTAGCGAGCCCTACAATGAGCAGTTCTTC. It encodes CASSPASEPYNEQFF.

This chain uses TRBV28 with TRBJ1-1; 7 bases map to TRBD1. Unmatched junction bases numbered 7, after V lost 3 bases and J lost 0 bases. The CDR3 length is 16 residues. Germline CDR1 MDHEN, CDR2 SYDVKM. The chain's CDR3 is CASSLPGQNMNTEAFF. As DNA, the CDR3 is TGTGCCAGCAGTTTGCCGGGACAGAACATGAACACTGAAGCTTTCTTT.

The chain recombines TRBV11-2 with TRBJ2-5, with D uncertain. This CDR3 is 16 amino acids long. V lost 5 bases, J lost 1 base, and 17 bases lay in between. CDR1 SGHAT and CDR2 FQNNGV come from the germline V gene. The CDR3 region has the DNA TGTGCCAGCAGCCTCGGTTTGTTAGTCGGCCAAGAGACCCAGTACTTC. Its protein is CASSLGLLVGQETQYF.

V usage is TRBV5-6 and J usage is TRBJ1-5, with D unresolved. The CDR3 spans 14 residues. Trimming shortened V by 0 bases and J by 4 bases, and 8 bases separated the two germline ends. Germline V gene lookup returns CDR1 SGHDT and CDR2 YYEEEE. The CDR3 is CASSLGSPNQPQHF. The CDR3 nucleotides read TGTGCCAGCAGCTTGGGCAGTCCGAATCAGCCCCAGCATTTT.

V is TRBV15 and J is TRBJ2-3, with a weak D call TRBD1 (6 bases). The germline CDR1 and CDR2 sequences are LNHNV and YYDKDF (reference sequence). The CDR3 is 17 residues long. Trimming pared 1 base from V and 0 bases from J, leaving 14 bases between. CDR3 nucleotides: TGTGCCACCAGCAGAGCCCAGGGACAAAAAAGCACAGATACGCAGTATTTT. It translates to CATSRAQGQKSTDTQYF.

This chain joins TRBV20-1 and TRBJ2-2; TRBD2 matches 7 bases. This CDR3 spans 10 amino acids. J gave up 12 bases and V 6 bases, and 4 bases lay outside the gene matches. Germline V gene lookup returns CDR1 DFQATT and CDR2 SNEGSKA (reference sequence). CDR3 bases: TGCAGTGCGATGCGGGAGAAGCTGTTTTTT. Translated: CSAMREKLFF.

The genes are TRBV9 and TRBJ1-6, with 7 nucleotides matching TRBD1. With 3 bases clipped from V and 1 base from J, the junction kept 7 bases outside the gene matches. Germline V gene data show CDR1 as SGDLS and CDR2 as YYNGEE. This CDR3 has 17 residues. This chain's CDR3 is CASSAGTDPSYNSPLHF. In DNA form, the CDR3 reads TGTGCCAGCAGCGCGGGGACAGATCCTTCCTATAATTCACCCCTCCACTTT.